This T cell receptor beta chain was observed in a study of beta chain features in type 1 diabetes. Looking at the study overall: The patients were much like the healthy donors in age, gender and cell yields.

CDR3 length: 15 residues. Germline loops: CDR1 SGHTA, CDR2 FQGNSA. V was cut by 5 bases and J by 5 bases, with 16 bases left in between. With regard to this clone: The target antigen is unknown.

Every bit of the isolated RNA underwent reverse transcription, so sequencing read expressed TCRB transcripts. Clones were sequenced by immunoSEQ multiplex PCR, and TCRdb holds only the in-frame ones, with some missing. The data show approximately 43,000 clones, 65% to 80% seen once. Study conclusions and caveats: Cells that show high TCR expression could be over-represented by cDNA sequencing. Shorter TCRB CDR3s, moderately but significantly so, were found in Type 1 diabetes patients in all four CD4+ subsets. In patients and controls equally, PCR might favor templates that are shorter.

The sequence derives from a man aged 25 to 40 with type 1 diabetes. Some clones in this sample may be carry-over from other donors' samples. The chain joins TRBV7-2 to TRBJ2-1; D unclear. The sample was Tregs from blood. The CDR3 loop reads CASSALLVIDNEQFF. The DNA of the CDR3 is TGTGCCAGCAGCGCACTACTGGTAATCGACAATGAGCAGTTCTTC.